This T cell receptor (beta chain) was sequenced during a study of OX40 agonist ivuxolimab in advanced cancers. Study-level information: Patients received ivuxolimab, an intravenous treatment, every 2 weeks at 0.01 to 10 mg/kg. It was permissible to have had prior anti-PD-1, anti-PD-L1 or anti-CTLA-4 therapy, and about 40% had some.

The CDR3 spans 11 residues. The V gene lost 6 bases and the J gene lost 6 bases, with 6 bases spanning the gap. Germline CDR1 reads MNHNS; CDR2 reads SASEGT. As regards this clone: The antigen is not known.

TCRdb's copy holds only in-frame clones and misses some; the assay was immunoSEQ multiplex PCR. The sample holds around 90,000 clones, over 80% seen once. General study points: Clonal expansion from baseline to week 6 occurred in both CD4+ and CD8+ T cells.

The TCR originated in an adult with an advanced solid tumor such as melanoma, head and neck, liver or kidney cancer. V is TRBV6-1 and J is TRBJ1-5; D is undetermined. Specimen: CD4+ or CD8+ T cells sorted from blood, collected in a trial of the OX40 agonist ivuxolimab. CDR3 bases: TGTGCCAGCAGCAAAAGTCAGCCCCAGCATTTT. Its translation is CASSKSQPQHF.